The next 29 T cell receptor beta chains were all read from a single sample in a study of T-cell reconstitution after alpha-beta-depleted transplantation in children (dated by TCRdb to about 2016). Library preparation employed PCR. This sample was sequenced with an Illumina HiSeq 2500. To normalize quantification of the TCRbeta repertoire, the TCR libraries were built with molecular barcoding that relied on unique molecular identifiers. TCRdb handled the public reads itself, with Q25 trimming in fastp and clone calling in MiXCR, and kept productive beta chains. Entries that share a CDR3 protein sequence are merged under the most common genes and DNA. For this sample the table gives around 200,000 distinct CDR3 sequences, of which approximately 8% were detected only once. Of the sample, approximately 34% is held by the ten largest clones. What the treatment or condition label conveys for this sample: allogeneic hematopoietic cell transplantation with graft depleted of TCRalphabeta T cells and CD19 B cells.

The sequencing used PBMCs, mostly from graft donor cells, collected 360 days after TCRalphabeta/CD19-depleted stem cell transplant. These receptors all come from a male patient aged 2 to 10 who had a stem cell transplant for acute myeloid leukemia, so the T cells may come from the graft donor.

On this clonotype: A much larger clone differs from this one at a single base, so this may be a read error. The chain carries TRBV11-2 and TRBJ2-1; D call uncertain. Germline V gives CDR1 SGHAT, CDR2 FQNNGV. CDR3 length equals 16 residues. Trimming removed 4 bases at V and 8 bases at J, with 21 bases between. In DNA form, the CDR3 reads TGTGCCAGCAGCTCCCCTGACGGGCTGAGTATCTATGAGCAGTTCTTC. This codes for CASSSPDGLSIYEQFF.

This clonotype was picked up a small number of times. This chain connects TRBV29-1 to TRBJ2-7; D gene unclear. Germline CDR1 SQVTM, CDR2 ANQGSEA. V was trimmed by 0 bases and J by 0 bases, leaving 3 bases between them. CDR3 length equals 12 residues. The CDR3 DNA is TGCAGCGTTGAAGACCACTCCTACGAGCAGTACTTC. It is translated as CSVEDHSYEQYF.

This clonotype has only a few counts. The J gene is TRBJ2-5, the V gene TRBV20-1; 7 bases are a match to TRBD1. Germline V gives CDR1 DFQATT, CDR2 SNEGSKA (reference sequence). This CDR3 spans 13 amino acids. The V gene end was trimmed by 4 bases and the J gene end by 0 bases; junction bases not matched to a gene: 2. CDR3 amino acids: CSATGQNQETQYF. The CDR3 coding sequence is TGCAGTGCTACGGGACAGAACCAAGAGACCCAGTACTTC.

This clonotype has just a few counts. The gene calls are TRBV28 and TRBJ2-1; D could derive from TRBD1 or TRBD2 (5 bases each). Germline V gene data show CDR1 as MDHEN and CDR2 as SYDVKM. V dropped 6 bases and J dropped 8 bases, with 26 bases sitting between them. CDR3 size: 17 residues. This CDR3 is CASSTPRSEGSPDEQFF. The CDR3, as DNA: TGTGCCAGCAGCACTCCCCGATCCGAGGGGTCCCCCGATGAGCAGTTCTTC.

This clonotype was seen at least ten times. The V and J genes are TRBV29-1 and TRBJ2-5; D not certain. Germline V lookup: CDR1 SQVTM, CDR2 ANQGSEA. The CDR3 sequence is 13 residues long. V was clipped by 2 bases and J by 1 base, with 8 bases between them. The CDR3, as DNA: TGCAGCGTTGAATACAGACTCCAAGAGACCCAGTACTTC. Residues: CSVEYRLQETQYF.

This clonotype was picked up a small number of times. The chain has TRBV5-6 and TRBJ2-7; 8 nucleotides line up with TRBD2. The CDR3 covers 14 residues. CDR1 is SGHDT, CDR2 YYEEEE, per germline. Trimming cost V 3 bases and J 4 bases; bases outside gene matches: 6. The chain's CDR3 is CASSWGSGSYEQYF. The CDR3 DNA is TGTGCCAGCAGCTGGGGAAGCGGGAGTTACGAGCAGTACTTC.

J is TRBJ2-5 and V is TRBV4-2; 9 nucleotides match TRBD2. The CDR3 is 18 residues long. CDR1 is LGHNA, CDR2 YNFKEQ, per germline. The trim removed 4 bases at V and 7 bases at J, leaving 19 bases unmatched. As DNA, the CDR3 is TGTGCCAGCAGCCTAGGTAGTAGCGGGAGACCCGCATTTGGGACCCAGTACTTC. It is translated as CASSLGSSGRPAFGTQYF.

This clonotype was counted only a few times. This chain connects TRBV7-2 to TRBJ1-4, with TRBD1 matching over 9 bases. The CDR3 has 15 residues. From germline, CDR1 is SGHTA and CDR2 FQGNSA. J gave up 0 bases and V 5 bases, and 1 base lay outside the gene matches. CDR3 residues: CASSRQGATNEKLFF. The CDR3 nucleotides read TGTGCCAGCAGCCGACAGGGGGCAACTAATGAAAAACTGTTTTTT.

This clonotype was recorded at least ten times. The DNA for the CDR3 is TGCGCCAGCAGCTTGGTTAGTGGTGGGGGAGAGACCCAGTACTTC. Translated: CASSLVSGGGETQYF. The V call is TRBV5-1, the J call TRBJ2-5; D may be TRBD1 or TRBD2 (5 bases each). Trimming cost V 0 bases and J 4 bases, with 13 bases left between them. The CDR3 length is 15 residues. Per germline, CDR1 SGHRS and CDR2 YFSETQ.

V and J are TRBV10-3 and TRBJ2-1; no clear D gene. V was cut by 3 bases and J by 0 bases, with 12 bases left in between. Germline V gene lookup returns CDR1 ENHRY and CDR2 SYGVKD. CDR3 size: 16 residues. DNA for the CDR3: TGTGCCATCAGTGATGTAGGGTTCAGCTCCTACAATGAGCAGTTCTTC. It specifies CAISDVGFSSYNEQFF.

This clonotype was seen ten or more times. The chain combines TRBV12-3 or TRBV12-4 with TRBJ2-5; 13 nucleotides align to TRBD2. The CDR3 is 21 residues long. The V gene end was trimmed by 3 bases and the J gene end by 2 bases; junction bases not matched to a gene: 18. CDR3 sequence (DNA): TGTGCCAGCAGTTTTTTGCCCCCGAACGGGACTAGCGGGGACGAACAAGAGACCCAGTACTTC. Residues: CASSFLPPNGTSGDEQETQYF.

CDR3 residues: CASSSVLAGGEQFF. The CDR3 DNA is TGCGCCAGCAGCTCGGTACTAGCGGGAGGGGAGCAGTTCTTC. V and J are TRBV5-1 and TRBJ2-1, with 13 nucleotides matching TRBD2. Germline V lookup: CDR1 SGHRS, CDR2 YFSETQ. J was trimmed by 10 bases and V by 3 bases; bases with no gene match: 4. The CDR3 runs 14 residues.

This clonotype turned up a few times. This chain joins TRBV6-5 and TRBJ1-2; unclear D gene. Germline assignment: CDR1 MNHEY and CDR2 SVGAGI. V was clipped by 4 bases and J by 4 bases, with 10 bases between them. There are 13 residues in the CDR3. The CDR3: CASSSRRSYGYTF. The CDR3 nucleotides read TGTGCCAGCAGTTCCAGGAGGAGCTATGGCTACACCTTC.

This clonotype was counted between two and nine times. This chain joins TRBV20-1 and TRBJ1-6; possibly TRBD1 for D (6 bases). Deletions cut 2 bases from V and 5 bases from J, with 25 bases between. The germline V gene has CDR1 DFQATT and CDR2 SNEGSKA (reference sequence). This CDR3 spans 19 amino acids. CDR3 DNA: TGCAGTGCTAGAACCCTCCCTGCCGGGACCTGGGGGCATAATTCACCCCTCCACTTT. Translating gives CSARTLPAGTWGHNSPLHF.

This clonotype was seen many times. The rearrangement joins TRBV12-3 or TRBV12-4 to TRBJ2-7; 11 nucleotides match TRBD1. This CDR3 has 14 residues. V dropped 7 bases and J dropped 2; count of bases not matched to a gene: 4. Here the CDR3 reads CASTGTGGAYEQYF. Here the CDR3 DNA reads TGTGCCAGCACTGGGACAGGGGGTGCCTACGAGCAGTACTTC.

CDR3 sequence reads: CSAPTRVGGYTF. CDR3 bases: TGCAGTGCTCCAACCAGGGTGGGAGGCTACACCTTC. The rearrangement uses TRBV20-1 and TRBJ1-2; a weak D match, TRBD1 (5 bases). Germline CDR1 and CDR2: DFQATT and SNEGSKA (reference sequence). CDR3 length: 12 amino acids. Trimming removed 5 bases from V and 8 bases from J, with 15 bases in between.

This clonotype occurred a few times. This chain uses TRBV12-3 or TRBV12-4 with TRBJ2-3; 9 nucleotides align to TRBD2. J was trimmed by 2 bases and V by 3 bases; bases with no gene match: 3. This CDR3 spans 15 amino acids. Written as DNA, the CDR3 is TGTGCCAGCAGTTTGACTAGCGGTTACACAGATACGCAGTATTTT. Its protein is CASSLTSGYTDTQYF.

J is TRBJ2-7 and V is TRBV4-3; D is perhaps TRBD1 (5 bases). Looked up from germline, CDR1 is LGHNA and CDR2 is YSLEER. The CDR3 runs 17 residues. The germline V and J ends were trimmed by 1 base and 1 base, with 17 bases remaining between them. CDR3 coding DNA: TGCGCCAGCAGCCAAGCTAGGGGTAGGGCCAGTTCCTACGAGCAGTACTTC. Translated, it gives CASSQARGRASSYEQYF.

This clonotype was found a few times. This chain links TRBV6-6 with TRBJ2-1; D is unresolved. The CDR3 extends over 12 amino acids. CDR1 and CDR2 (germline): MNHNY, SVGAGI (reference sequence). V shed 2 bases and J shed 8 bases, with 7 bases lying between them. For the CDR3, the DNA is TGTGCCAGCAGTTACGAGCTATATGAGCAGTTCTTC. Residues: CASSYELYEQFF.

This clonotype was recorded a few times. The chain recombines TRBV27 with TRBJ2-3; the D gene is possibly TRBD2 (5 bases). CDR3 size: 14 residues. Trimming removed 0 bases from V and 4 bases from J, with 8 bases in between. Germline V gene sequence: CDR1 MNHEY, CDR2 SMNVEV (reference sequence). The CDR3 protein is CASSLSDSADTQYF. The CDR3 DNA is TGTGCCAGCAGTTTATCGGATAGCGCAGATACGCAGTATTTT.

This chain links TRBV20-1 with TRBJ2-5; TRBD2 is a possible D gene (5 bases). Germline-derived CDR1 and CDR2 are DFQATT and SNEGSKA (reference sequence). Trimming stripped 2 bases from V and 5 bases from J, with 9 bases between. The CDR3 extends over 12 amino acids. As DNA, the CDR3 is TGCAGTGCTAGACTAGCTGTCGAGACCCAGTACTTC. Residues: CSARLAVETQYF.

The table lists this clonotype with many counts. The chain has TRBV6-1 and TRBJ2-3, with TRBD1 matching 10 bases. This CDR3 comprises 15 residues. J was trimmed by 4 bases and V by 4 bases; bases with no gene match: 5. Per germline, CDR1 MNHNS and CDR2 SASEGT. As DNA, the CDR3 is TGTGCCAGCAGTGGGCGACAGGGGGCCGCAGATACGCAGTATTTT. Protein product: CASSGRQGAADTQYF.

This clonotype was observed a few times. CDR3 residues: CASSPQVNTEAFF. The CDR3 nucleotides are TGTGCCAGCTCACCGCAGGTGAACACTGAAGCTTTCTTT. This rearrangement joins TRBV18 to TRBJ1-1, with D uncertain. Germline lookup yields CDR1 KGHSH and CDR2 LQKENI. V lost 3 bases to trimming and J lost 0 bases, with 5 bases between them. The CDR3 sequence is 13 residues long.

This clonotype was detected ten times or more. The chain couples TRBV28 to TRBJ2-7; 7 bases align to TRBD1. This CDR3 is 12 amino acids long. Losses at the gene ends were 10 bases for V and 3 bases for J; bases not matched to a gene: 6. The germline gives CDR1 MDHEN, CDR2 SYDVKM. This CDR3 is CATGTDFYEQYF. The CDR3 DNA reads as TGTGCCACCGGGACAGACTTCTACGAGCAGTACTTC.

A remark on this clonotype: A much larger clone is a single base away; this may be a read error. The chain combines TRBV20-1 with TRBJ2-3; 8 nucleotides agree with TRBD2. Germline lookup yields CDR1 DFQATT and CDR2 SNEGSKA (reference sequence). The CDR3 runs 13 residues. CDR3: CSATWTSSDMQYF. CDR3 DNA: TGCAGTGCAACTTGGACTAGCTCAGATATGCAGTATTTT.

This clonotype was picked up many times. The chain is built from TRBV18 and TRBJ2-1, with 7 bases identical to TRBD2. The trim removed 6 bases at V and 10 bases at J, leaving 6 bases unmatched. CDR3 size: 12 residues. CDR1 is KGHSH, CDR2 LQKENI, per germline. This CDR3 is CASSGPGGEQFF. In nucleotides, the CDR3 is TGTGCCAGCTCGGGACCGGGAGGAGAGCAGTTCTTC.

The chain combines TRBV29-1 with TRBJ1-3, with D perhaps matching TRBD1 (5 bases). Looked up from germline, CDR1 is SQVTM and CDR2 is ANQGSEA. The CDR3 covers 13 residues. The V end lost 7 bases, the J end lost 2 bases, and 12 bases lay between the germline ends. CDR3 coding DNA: TGCAGCGCCGAGGGCAGGGCTGGAAACACCATATATTTT. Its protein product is CSAEGRAGNTIYF.

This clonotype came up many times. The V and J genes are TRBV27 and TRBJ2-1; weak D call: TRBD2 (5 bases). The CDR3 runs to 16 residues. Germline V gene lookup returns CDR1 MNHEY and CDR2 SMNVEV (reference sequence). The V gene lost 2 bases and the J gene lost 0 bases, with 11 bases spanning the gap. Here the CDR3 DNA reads TGTGCCAGCAGTTTAACAGTAGCGAGCTCCTACAATGAGCAGTTCTTC. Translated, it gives CASSLTVASSYNEQFF.

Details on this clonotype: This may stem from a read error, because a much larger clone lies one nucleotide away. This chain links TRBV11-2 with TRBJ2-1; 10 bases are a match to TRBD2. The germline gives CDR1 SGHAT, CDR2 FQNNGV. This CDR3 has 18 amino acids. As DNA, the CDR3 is TGTGCCAGCAGCTTACACGGGGCTAGCGGGAGTGCATACAATAAGCAGTTCTTC. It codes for CASSLHGASGSAYNKQFF.